This T cell receptor beta chain was observed in a study of radiation and T cells in renal cell carcinoma. Study-wide findings and caveats: Dominant CDR3 motifs occupied more repertoire in irradiated than control tumors. Top tumor clonotypes rose in blood 2 weeks post-radiation, then contracted.

This clone was counted a few times. Its antigen is not identified. Germline lookup yields CDR1 SGHKS and CDR2 YYEKEE (reference sequence). Between the trimmed V and J ends, which lost 3 bases and 1 base, there was a span of 10 bases. The CDR3 is made up of 14 amino acids. Using immunoSEQ multiplex PCR, the repertoire was profiled, and TCRdb retains in-frame clones only, with some absent. The sample lists 15,000 to 20,000 clones, less than 65% occurring once. Treatment given: 15 Gy SBRT to primary tumor, nephrectomy 4 weeks later. This receptor was taken from a man between 45 and 60 years old with renal cell carcinoma. The input for sequencing was tumor tissue, taken from a patient whose treatment included radiotherapy and nephrectomy. The chain is built from TRBV5-5 and TRBJ1-1; D not certain. The CDR3 sequence is CASSWVLRNTEAFF. In DNA form, the CDR3 reads TGTGCCAGCAGCTGGGTCTTGCGGAACACTGAAGCTTTCTTT.